This T cell receptor beta chain was sequenced in a study of T cells after yellow fever vaccination. J was trimmed by 4 bases and V by 3 bases; bases with no gene match: 9. Per germline, CDR1 SGHRS and CDR2 YFSETQ. CDR3 size: 15 residues. TCR cDNA, made by 5'RACE template switching, carried an added universal primer site and UMIs. TCRdb processed the 5' RACE reads anew with MiXCR; each CDR3 protein has one entry. This sample has some 250,000 distinct CDR3 sequences, with more than 3.5% found just once. There are a few counts of this clonotype. The V gene is TRBV5-1, the J gene TRBJ1-2, with 7 bases identical to TRBD1. Sequenced material: PBMCs, taken 15 days after the yellow fever booster vaccination. This clonotype was sampled from a young man who received the YFV17D yellow fever vaccine. The CDR3 protein is CASSYGTDPAYGYTF. As DNA, the CDR3 is TGCGCCAGCAGCTACGGGACAGACCCTGCCTATGGCTACACCTTC.